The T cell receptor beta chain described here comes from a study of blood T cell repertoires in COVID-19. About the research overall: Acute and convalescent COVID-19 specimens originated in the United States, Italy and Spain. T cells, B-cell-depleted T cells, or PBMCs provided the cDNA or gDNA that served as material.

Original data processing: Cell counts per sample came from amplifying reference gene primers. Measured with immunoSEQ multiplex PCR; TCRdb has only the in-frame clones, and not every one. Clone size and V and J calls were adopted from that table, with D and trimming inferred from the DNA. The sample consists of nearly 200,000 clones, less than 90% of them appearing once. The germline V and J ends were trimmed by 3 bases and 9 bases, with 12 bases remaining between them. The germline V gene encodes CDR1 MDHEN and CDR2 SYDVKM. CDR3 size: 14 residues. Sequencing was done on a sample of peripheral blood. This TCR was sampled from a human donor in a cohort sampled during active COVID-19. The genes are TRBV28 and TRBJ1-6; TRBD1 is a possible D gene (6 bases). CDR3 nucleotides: TGTGCCAGCAGTTTGAAGGGGGTTACTTCACCCCTCCACTTT. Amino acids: CASSLKGVTSPLHF.